This record covers a single T cell receptor beta chain. Generated by immunoSEQ multiplex PCR, the TCRdb table keeps only in-frame clones and is missing some. The sample contains about 40,000 clones, roughly nine tenths of which appear only once. This specimen comes from a study of T cell changes during pregnancy in multiple sclerosis. CDR1 and CDR2 (germline): SGHNT, YYREEE (reference sequence). Trimming stripped 4 bases from V and 0 bases from J, with 16 bases between. The CDR3 runs to 16 residues. This chain links TRBV5-4 with TRBJ1-1, with D possibly TRBD1 on 6 matching bases. This sample comprised CD4+ T cells from peripheral blood mononuclear cells, obtained before pregnancy. This receptor was obtained from a female donor with multiple sclerosis, enrolled in a pregnancy study. The CDR3 coding sequence is TGTGCCAGCAGCGCCGGACAGCTGGGAATGAACACTGAAGCTTTCTTT. Its protein product is CASSAGQLGMNTEAFF. The variable domain in full, completed from reference TRBV5-4 and TRBJ1-1, reads ETGVTQSPTHLIKTRGQQVTLRCSSQSGHNTVSWYQQALGQGPQFIFQYYREEENGRGNFPPRFSGLQFPNYSSELNVNALELDDSALYLCASSAGQLGMNTEAFFGQGTRLTVV.